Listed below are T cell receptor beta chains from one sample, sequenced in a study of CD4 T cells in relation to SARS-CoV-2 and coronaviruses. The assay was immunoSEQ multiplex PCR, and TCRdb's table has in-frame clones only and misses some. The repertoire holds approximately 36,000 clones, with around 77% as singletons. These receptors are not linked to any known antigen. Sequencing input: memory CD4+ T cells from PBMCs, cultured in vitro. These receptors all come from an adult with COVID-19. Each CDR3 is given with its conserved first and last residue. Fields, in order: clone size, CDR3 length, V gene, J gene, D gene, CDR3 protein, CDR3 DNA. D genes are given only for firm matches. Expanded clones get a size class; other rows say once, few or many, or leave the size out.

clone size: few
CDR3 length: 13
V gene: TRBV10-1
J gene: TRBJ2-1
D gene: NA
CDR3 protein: CATRQPRQFEQFF
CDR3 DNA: TGCGCCACCCGGCAACCTAGACAATTTGAGCAGTTCTTC

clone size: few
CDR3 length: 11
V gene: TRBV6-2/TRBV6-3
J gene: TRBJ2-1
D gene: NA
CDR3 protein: CASSYDNEQFF
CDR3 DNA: TGTGCCAGCAGTTATGACAATGAGCAGTTCTTC

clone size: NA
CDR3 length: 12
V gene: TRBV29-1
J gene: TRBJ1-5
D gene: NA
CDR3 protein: CSALQGPGPQHF
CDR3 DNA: TGCAGCGCCCTACAGGGCCCCGGGCCCCAGCATTTT

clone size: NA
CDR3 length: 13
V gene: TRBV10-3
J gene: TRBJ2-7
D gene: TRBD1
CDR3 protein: CAIAVGQGYEQYF
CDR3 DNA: TGTGCCATCGCAGTGGGACAGGGCTACGAGCAGTACTTC

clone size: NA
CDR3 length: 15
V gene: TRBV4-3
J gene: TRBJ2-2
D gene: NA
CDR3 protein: CASRRVELSTGELFF
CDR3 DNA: TGCGCCAGCCGCCGCGTGGAATTAAGTACCGGGGAGCTGTTTTTT

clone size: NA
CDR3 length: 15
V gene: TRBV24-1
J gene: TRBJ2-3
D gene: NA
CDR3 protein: CATSDQSVLTDTQYF
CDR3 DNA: TGTGCCACCAGTGATCAAAGCGTGCTGACAGATACGCAGTATTTT

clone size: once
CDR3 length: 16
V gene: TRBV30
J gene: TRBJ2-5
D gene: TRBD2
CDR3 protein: CAWSRGGTSGQETQYF
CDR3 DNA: TGTGCCTGGAGTCGGGGGGGGACTAGCGGTCAAGAGACCCAGTACTTC

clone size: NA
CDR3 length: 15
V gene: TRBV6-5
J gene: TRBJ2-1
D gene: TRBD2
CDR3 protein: CASRKSGSTDNEQFF
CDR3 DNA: TGTGCCAGCAGGAAAAGCGGGAGTACGGACAATGAGCAGTTCTTC

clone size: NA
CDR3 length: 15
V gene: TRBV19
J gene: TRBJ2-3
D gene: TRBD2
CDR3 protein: CASTMGLAGTDTQYF
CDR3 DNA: TGTGCCAGTACTATGGGGCTAGCGGGCACAGATACGCAGTATTTT

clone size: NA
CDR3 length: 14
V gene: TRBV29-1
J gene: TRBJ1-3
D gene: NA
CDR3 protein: CSVEIGATGNTIYF
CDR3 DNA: TGCAGCGTTGAAATTGGGGCCACTGGTAACACCATATATTTT

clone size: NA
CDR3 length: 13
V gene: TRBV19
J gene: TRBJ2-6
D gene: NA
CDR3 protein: CASRTPGANVLTF
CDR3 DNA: TGTGCCAGTAGAACGCCTGGGGCCAACGTCCTGACTTTC